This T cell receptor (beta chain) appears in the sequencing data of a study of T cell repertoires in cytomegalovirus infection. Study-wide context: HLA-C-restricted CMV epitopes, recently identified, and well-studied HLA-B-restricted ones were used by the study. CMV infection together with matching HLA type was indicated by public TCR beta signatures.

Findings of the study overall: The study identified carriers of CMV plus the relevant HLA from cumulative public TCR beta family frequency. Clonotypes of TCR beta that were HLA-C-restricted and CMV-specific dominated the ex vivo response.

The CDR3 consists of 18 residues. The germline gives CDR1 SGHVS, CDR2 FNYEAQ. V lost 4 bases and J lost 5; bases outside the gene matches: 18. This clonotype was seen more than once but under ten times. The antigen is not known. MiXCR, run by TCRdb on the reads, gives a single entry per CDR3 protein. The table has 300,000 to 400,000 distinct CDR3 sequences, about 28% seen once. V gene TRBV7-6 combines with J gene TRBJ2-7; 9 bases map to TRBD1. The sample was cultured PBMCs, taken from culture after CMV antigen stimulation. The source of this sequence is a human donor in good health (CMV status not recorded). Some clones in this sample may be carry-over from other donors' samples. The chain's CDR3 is CASSSRTGATLASNEQYF. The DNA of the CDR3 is TGTGCCAGCAGCTCCCGGACAGGGGCCACCCTGGCCTCTAACGAGCAGTACTTC.